This TCR beta chain stems from a study of T-cell reconstitution after alpha-beta-depleted transplantation in children. Study results and caveats: Once a year had passed after transplant, T-cell counts and diversity came mostly from newly produced T cells.

As it was prepared, the TCRbeta library received unique molecular identifiers. From the PCR reads, TCRdb called clonotypes with MiXCR, one entry per CDR3 protein. The sample consists of about 240,000 distinct CDR3 sequences, about 25% of them appearing once. Of note for this clonotype: Its target is unknown.

The sequenced sample was PBMCs, obtained before TCRalphabeta/CD19-depleted stem cell transplant. The sequence derives from a girl aged 2-10 years with Fanconi anemia, due to receive a stem cell transplant.

The DNA for the CDR3 is TGCAGTGTTCAAACGAGACAGGTCGAGGCTTTCTTT. This gives the protein CSVQTRQVEAFF. The chain couples TRBV29-1 to TRBJ1-1, with D perhaps matching TRBD1 (6 bases). The CDR3 sequence is 12 residues long. CDR1 is SQVTM and CDR2 is ANQGSEA in the germline V gene. Full variable domain (outside the CDR3, taken from reference TRBV29-1 and TRBJ1-1): SAVISQKPSRDICQRGTSLTIQCQVDSQVTMMFWYRQQPGQSLTLIATANQGSEATYESGFVIDKFPISRPNLTFSTLTVSNMSPEDSSIYLCSVQTRQVEAFFGQGTRLTVV.